This record covers a single T cell receptor (beta chain). What it binds is not known. The sample comes from a study of cytomegalovirus exposure and HLA in healthy donors. Study-level background: T cells numbering about 179 million yielded some 100 million unique TCR beta sequences in an earlier analysis. Study-wide points: CMV serostatus stood as the only immune exposure information on hand. In a later analysis, several top co-occurrence clusters appeared linked to parvovirus B19, influenza, CMV and Epstein-Barr virus.

Despite likely unrecorded immune exposures, the donors were nominally healthy at the time of sampling. The PCR employed 60 Vbeta primers together with 13 Jbeta primers. Measured with immunoSEQ multiplex PCR; TCRdb has only the in-frame clones, and not every one. The data contain 180,000 or so clones, 82% of them seen just once; the ten biggest clones take up around 1.5%. CDR3 length: 14 residues. CDR1 and CDR2 (germline): MNHNS, SASEGT. Deletions cut 9 bases from V and 0 bases from J, with 12 bases between. The chain carries TRBV6-1 and TRBJ1-3; perhaps TRBD1 as D (6 bases). The sequence came from a male donor in good health and CMV-seronegative. Input material: PBMCs. The DNA of the CDR3 is TGTGCCAGTTCACAGGGAACCTCTGGAAACACCATATATTTT. It encodes CASSQGTSGNTIYF.